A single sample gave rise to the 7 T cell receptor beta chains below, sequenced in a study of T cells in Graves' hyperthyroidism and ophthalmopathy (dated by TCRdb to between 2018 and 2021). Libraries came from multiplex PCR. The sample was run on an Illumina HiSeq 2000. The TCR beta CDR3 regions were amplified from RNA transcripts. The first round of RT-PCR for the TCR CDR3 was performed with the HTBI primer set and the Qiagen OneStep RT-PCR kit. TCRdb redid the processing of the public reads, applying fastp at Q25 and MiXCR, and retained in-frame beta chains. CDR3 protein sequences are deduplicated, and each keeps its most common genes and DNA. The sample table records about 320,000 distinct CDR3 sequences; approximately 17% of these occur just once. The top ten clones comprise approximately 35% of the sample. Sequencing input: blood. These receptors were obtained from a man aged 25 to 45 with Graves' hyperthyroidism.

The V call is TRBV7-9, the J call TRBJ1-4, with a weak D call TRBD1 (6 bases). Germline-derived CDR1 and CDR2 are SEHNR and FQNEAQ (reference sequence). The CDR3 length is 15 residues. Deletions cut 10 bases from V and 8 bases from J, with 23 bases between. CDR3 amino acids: CATLPQGGTAEKLFF. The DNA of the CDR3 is TGTGCCACCCTACCCCAAGGGGGGACGGCCGAAAAACTGTTTTTT.

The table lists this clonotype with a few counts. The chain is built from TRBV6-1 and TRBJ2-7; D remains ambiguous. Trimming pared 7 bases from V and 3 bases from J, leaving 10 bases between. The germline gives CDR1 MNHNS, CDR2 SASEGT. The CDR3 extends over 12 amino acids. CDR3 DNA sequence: TGTGCCAGCATAGACCGCCTCTACGAGCAGTACTTC. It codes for CASIDRLYEQYF.

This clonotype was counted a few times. In nucleotides, the CDR3 is TGTGCCAGCAGCTTGGTAGCGGGAGGATCCGGGATGTCCACAGATACGCAGTATTTT. As protein: CASSLVAGGSGMSTDTQYF. V is TRBV7-6 and J is TRBJ2-3; 10 bases line up with TRBD2. CDR1 and CDR2 from the germline V gene are SGHVS and FNYEAQ. The trim removed 3 bases at V and 2 bases at J, leaving 14 bases unmatched. The CDR3 has 19 amino acids.

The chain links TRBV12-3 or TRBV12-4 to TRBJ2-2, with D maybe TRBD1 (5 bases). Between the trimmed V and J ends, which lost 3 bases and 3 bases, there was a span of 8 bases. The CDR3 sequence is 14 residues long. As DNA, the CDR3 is TGTGCCAGCAGTTTGAGCAGGGACACCGGGGAGCTGTTTTTT. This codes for CASSLSRDTGELFF.

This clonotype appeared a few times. The CDR3 reads CASSHDGASYNEQFF. The DNA for the CDR3 is TGCGCCAGCAGCCATGACGGGGCGTCCTACAATGAGCAGTTCTTC. J is TRBJ2-1 and V is TRBV4-1; D could derive from TRBD1 or TRBD2 (5 bases each). CDR3 size: 15 residues. Germline V lookup: CDR1 MGHRA, CDR2 YSYEKL. Trimming stripped 3 bases from V and 1 base from J, with 10 bases between.

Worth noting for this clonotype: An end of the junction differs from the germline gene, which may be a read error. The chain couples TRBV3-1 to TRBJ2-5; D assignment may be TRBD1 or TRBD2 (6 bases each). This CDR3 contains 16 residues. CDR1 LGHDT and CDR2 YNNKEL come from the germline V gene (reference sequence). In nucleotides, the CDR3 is TGTGCCAGCAGCCAAGATCTAATAGGGGGGTCCGGGACCCCGTACTTC. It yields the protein CASSQDLIGGSGTPYF.

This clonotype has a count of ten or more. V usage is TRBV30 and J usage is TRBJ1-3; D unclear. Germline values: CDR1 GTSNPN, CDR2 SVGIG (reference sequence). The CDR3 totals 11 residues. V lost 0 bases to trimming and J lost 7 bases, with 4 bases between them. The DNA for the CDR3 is TGTGCCTGGAGTGTTGGCAACACCATATATTTT. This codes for CAWSVGNTIYF. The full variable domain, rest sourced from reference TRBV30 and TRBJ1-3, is SQTIHQWPATLVQPVGSPLSLECTVEGTSNPNLYWYRQAAGRGLQLLFYSVGIGQISSEVPQNLSASRPQDRQFILSSKKLLLSDSGFYLCAWSVGNTIYFGEGSWLTVV.